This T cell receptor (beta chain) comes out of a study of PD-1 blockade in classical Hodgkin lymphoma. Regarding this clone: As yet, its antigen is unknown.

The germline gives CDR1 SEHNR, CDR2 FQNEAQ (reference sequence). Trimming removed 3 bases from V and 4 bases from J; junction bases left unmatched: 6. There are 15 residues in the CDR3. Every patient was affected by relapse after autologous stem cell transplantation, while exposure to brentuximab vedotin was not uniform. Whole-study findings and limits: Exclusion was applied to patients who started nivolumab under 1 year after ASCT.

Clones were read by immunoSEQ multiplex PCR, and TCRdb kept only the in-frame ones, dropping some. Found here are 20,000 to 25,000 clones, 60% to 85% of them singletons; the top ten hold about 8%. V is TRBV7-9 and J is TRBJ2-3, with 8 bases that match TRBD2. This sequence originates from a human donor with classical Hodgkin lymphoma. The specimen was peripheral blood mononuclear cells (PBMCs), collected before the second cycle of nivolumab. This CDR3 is CASSLPGGAADTQYF. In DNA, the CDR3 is TGTGCCAGCAGCTTGCCCGGGGGGGCCGCAGATACGCAGTATTTT.